The sample holds a few counts of the clone carrying this T cell receptor beta chain. The entry originates in a study of early T cells in non-severe SARS-CoV-2 infection. Study details: Alpha and beta chains were unpaired, from unsorted whole-blood bulk RNA.

Separate cDNA molecules each had unique molecular identifiers attached to them. From the 5' RACE reads, TCRdb called clonotypes with MiXCR, one entry per CDR3 protein. This sample carries tens of thousands of distinct CDR3 sequences, 5% of them seen once, and the ten largest clones take approximately 10%. Germline CDR1 is MDHEN and CDR2 is SYDVKM. CDR3 length equals 14 residues. V was pared by 2 bases and J by 3 bases, with 10 bases between. This TCR came from an adult who was a healthcare worker with PCR-confirmed SARS-CoV-2 infection or an uninfected control (not recorded which). Input material: whole blood. The rearrangement links TRBV28 to TRBJ1-2; D perhaps matches TRBD1 (6 bases). The CDR3 loop is CASSLLRTDYGYTF. The CDR3 nucleotides read TGTGCCAGCAGTTTACTAAGGACAGACTATGGCTACACCTTC.